A single sample gave rise to the 22 T cell receptor beta chains below, sequenced in a study of OX40 agonist ivuxolimab in advanced cancers. Clones were sequenced by immunoSEQ multiplex PCR, and TCRdb holds only the in-frame ones, with some missing. The sample lists roughly 79,000 clones, around 93% occurring once. The sample here was CD4+ or CD8+ T cells sorted from blood, taken in a trial of the OX40 agonist ivuxolimab. Every receptor here comes from an adult with an advanced solid tumor such as melanoma, head and neck, liver or kidney cancer.

J is TRBJ1-1 and V is TRBV2; D is unresolved. The length of the CDR3 is 15 residues. Germline V CDR1 and CDR2: SNHLY, FYNNEI. The V and J ends lost 1 base and 0 bases respectively, with 9 bases between them. CDR3 DNA sequence: TGTGCCAGCAGTGAAGAGGCGGGTTTGAACACTGAAGCTTTCTTT. Amino acid sequence: CASSEEAGLNTEAFF. Together with reference TRBV2 and TRBJ1-1, the CDR3 gives the full variable domain: EPEVTQTPSHQVTQMGQEVILRCVPISNHLYFYWYRQILGQKVEFLVSFYNNEISEKSEIFDDQFSVERPDGSNFTLKIRSTKLEDSAMYFCASSEEAGLNTEAFFGQGTRLTVV.

The V and J genes are TRBV5-1 and TRBJ2-2, with a tentative D call TRBD1 (6 bases). The germline CDR1 and CDR2 sequences are SGHRS and YFSETQ. This CDR3 spans 15 amino acids. Trimming cost V 5 bases and J 4 bases, with 15 bases left between them. The CDR3 spells CASSTWGQGTGELFF. Written as DNA, the CDR3 is TGCGCCAGCAGTACTTGGGGGCAAGGCACCGGGGAGCTGTTTTTT.

The chain uses TRBV7-2 and TRBJ2-1, with D unclear. This CDR3 region has 14 residues. CDR1 is SGHTA, CDR2 FQGNSA, per germline. V was trimmed by 1 base and J by 7 bases, leaving 11 bases between them. CDR3 region: CASSLEILRNEQFF. DNA for the CDR3: TGTGCCAGCAGCTTAGAGATCTTGAGAAATGAGCAGTTCTTC.

The V and J genes are TRBV29-1 and TRBJ2-7, with D unresolved. Trimming removed 3 bases from V and 1 base from J, with 10 bases in between. Germline loops: CDR1 SQVTM, CDR2 ANQGSEA. This CDR3 is 13 amino acids long. The CDR3 is CSVESEYSYEQYF. The CDR3 region has the DNA TGCAGCGTTGAGTCAGAATATTCCTACGAGCAGTACTTC.

V is TRBV7-2 and J is TRBJ2-1, with D possibly TRBD2 on 5 matching bases. Germline CDR1 SGHTA, CDR2 FQGNSA. The CDR3 length is 15 residues. The V end was cut by 1 base, the J end by 3 bases, with 10 bases between. DNA for the CDR3: TGTGCCAGCAGCTTAGGACGGGGTCTCTACAATGAGCAGTTCTTC. Encoded protein: CASSLGRGLYNEQFF.

This chain joins TRBV18 and TRBJ1-3, with no clear D. The V and J ends lost 4 bases and 11 bases respectively, with 15 bases between them. The CDR3 has 13 amino acids. Germline values: CDR1 KGHSH, CDR2 LQKENI. In nucleotides, the CDR3 is TGTGCCAGCTCACTTAATCAGGACCAAGCCATATATTTT. Translation gives CASSLNQDQAIYF.

The V gene is TRBV11-3, the J gene TRBJ1-1; D is ambiguous. The CDR3 length is 13 residues. Deletions cut 0 bases from V and 1 base from J, with 3 bases between. Germline loops: CDR1 SGHNT, CDR2 YENEEA. This CDR3 is CASSLDRNTEAFF. The DNA of the CDR3 is TGTGCCAGCAGCTTAGATAGGAACACTGAAGCTTTCTTT. Filled out from reference TRBV11-3 and TRBJ1-1, the complete variable domain reads EAGVVQSPRYKIIEKKQPVAFWCNPISGHNTLYWYLQNLGQGPELLIRYENEEAVDDSQLPKDRFSAERLKGVDSTLKIQPAELGDSAVYLCASSLDRNTEAFFGQGTRLTVV.

The rearrangement links TRBV7-2 to TRBJ2-5; the D call may be TRBD1 or TRBD2 (6 bases each). The J call could be wrong; TRBJ2-7 is a better fit for the DNA end. The germline gives CDR1 SGHTA, CDR2 FQGNSA. CDR3 length: 15 amino acids. The CDR3 sequence is CASSPQGGLTYEQYF. The CDR3 DNA reads TGTGCCAGCAGCCCCCAAGGGGGACTCACCTACGAGCAGTACTTC.

The gene calls are TRBV7-8 and TRBJ2-7; D gene ambiguous. V was shortened by 5 bases and J by 4 bases, with 12 bases between the two germline ends. Germline V gene data show CDR1 as SGHVS and CDR2 as FQNEAQ. The length of the CDR3 is 13 residues. The DNA for the CDR3 is TGTGCCAGCAGCCGTTGGACGGCTTACGAGCAGTACTTC. Its translation is CASSRWTAYEQYF.

This CDR3 is CASSMGTGNQPQHF. The DNA for the CDR3 is TGTGCCAGTAGTATGGGGACAGGGAATCAGCCCCAGCATTTT. V usage is TRBV19 and J usage is TRBJ1-5; 9 bases are a match to TRBD1. V shed 3 bases and J 4 bases; nucleotides not matched to a gene: 1. The V gene's germline CDR1 is LNHDA and CDR2 SQIVND (reference sequence). CDR3 length equals 14 residues.

This rearrangement joins TRBV7-2 to TRBJ1-2, with TRBD1 matching over 7 bases. The germline V gene encodes CDR1 SGHTA and CDR2 FQGNSA. This CDR3 has 16 residues. V shed 5 bases and J 4 bases; nucleotides not matched to a gene: 13. The CDR3 DNA reads as TGTGCCAGCAGCCCCGCCTCCGGGACAGACAGCTATGGCTACACCTTC. Encoded protein: CASSPASGTDSYGYTF.

This chain links TRBV6-5 with TRBJ1-1; D call uncertain. Germline lookup yields CDR1 MNHEY and CDR2 SVGAGI. Between the trimmed V and J ends, which lost 2 bases and 1 base, there was a span of 8 bases. The CDR3 contains 14 residues. In DNA, the CDR3 is TGTGCCAGCAGTTACGGTCGAAGGAACACTGAAGCTTTCTTT. This translates into CASSYGRRNTEAFF.

This clone was recorded only once. The rearrangement uses TRBV2 and TRBJ1-2; D is undetermined. The CDR3 totals 15 residues. V lost 2 bases and J 0 bases, leaving 10 bases between the germline ends. Germline CDR1 SNHLY, CDR2 FYNNEI. The CDR3 nucleotides read TGTGCCAGCAGTGAACTTACATGGGCTAACTATGGCTACACCTTC. This sequence encodes CASSELTWANYGYTF. Together with reference TRBV2 and TRBJ1-2, the CDR3 gives the full variable domain: EPEVTQTPSHQVTQMGQEVILRCVPISNHLYFYWYRQILGQKVEFLVSFYNNEISEKSEIFDDQFSVERPDGSNFTLKIRSTKLEDSAMYFCASSELTWANYGYTFGSGTRLTVV.

The chain employs TRBV6-6 and TRBJ1-2; TRBD1 might be the D (6 bases). Germline lookup yields CDR1 MNHNY and CDR2 SVGAGI (reference sequence). The CDR3 runs to 14 residues. Trimming took off 5 bases at V and 7 bases at J, with 17 bases between the two ends. The CDR3 region is CASSPRQGGSGYTF. In nucleotides, the CDR3 is TGTGCCAGCAGTCCTCGGCAAGGGGGAAGTGGCTACACCTTC.

The chain is built from TRBV28 and TRBJ2-7; the match to TRBD2 covers 8 bases. CDR1 MDHEN and CDR2 SYDVKM come from the germline V gene. V lost 5 bases and J lost 2; bases outside the gene matches: 5. The CDR3 is 14 residues long. CDR3 residues: CASSGGGIPYEQYF. The DNA of the CDR3 is TGTGCCAGCAGTGGCGGGGGGATTCCCTACGAGCAGTACTTC.

The V call is TRBV19, the J call TRBJ2-1; TRBD2 aligns across 10 bases. The CDR3 is 14 residues long. The V and J ends lost 7 bases and 7 bases, in that order; junction bases with no gene match: 7. Germline CDR1 and CDR2: LNHDA and SQIVND (reference sequence). DNA of the CDR3: TGTGCCAGTAATCTAGCGGGAGCGGAGAATGAGCAGTTCTTC. It yields the protein CASNLAGAENEQFF.

This clone was observed a handful of times. The chain couples TRBV11-3 to TRBJ1-2; 9 nucleotides align to TRBD1. CDR3 size: 15 residues. The V gene's germline CDR1 is SGHNT and CDR2 YENEEA. V dropped 5 bases and J dropped 2; count of bases not matched to a gene: 6. The CDR3: CASSAHRGPNYGYTF. The CDR3 DNA reads as TGTGCCAGCAGCGCGCACAGGGGGCCCAACTATGGCTACACCTTC.

The V gene is TRBV14, the J gene TRBJ2-1; D is ambiguous. Trimming cost V 3 bases and J 10 bases, with 7 bases left between them. Germline CDR1 is SGHDN and CDR2 is FVKESK. This CDR3 contains 11 residues. The CDR3 bases are TGTGCCAGCAGCCAGGGCAGCGAGCAGTTCTTC. As protein: CASSQGSEQFF.

The chain employs TRBV30 and TRBJ1-5; perhaps TRBD1 as D (6 bases). This CDR3 is built from 13 residues. Trimming took 5 bases from V and 0 from J, leaving 8 bases between them. Germline CDR1 GTSNPN, CDR2 SVGIG (reference sequence). DNA for the CDR3: TGTGCCTGGGGGACAACTAGCAATCAGCCCCAGCATTTT. Translated, it gives CAWGTTSNQPQHF.

This clone showed up just once. This chain connects TRBV5-1 to TRBJ2-5; TRBD1 is a possible D gene (6 bases). V lost 0 bases and J 2 bases, leaving 11 bases between the germline ends. The CDR3 contains 15 residues. The V gene's germline CDR1 is SGHRS and CDR2 YFSETQ. The CDR3 bases are TGCGCCAGCAGCTTGGTGGCAGGGGTTCAAGAGACCCAGTACTTC. It is translated as CASSLVAGVQETQYF.

The chain is built from TRBV6-5 and TRBJ2-7; D is perhaps TRBD2 (5 bases). CDR1 and CDR2 from the germline V gene are MNHEY and SVGAGI. The CDR3 is made up of 13 amino acids. The V end was cut by 2 bases, the J end by 9 bases, with 14 bases between. The DNA of the CDR3 is TGTGCCAGCAGTTACCGGGGATCCGGTGTGCAGTACTTC. Protein product: CASSYRGSGVQYF.

The gene calls are TRBV5-1 and TRBJ2-4, with D perhaps TRBD2 (5 bases). The germline V gene encodes CDR1 SGHRS and CDR2 YFSETQ. The CDR3 has 14 amino acids. Deletions cut 0 bases from V and 4 bases from J, with 8 bases between. The CDR3 coding sequence is TGCGCCAGCAGCTTGGGACGGGAAAAAAACATTCAGTACTTC. Translation gives CASSLGREKNIQYF.